This TCR beta chain came from a study of blood T cell repertoires in COVID-19 (dated by TCRdb to the early 2020s). For the study in its entirety: The collaborator samples originated in the United States, Italy and Spain and spanned the acute and convalescent phases of COVID-19. The prospective study material was composed of cDNA or gDNA derived from T cells, B-cell-depleted T cells, or PBMCs. Deeply sampled blood TCRbeta repertoires from subjects exposed to, actively infected with, or recovered from COVID-19 were included in the dataset. The repertoires were released in a freely available public database intended as a resource for research on the immune response to SARS-CoV-2. The samples were drawn from two sources: the first 160 participants of the ongoing ImmuneRACE study, and 1,000 to 1,500 subjects contributed by 6 global collaborators. A de-identified subject ID, COVID-19 status, age in years and sex were almost always included in the sample metadata. Where available, HLA class I and class II types were obtained from metadata supplied by the sample provider rather than from assay-based typing. General findings and caveats noted by the study authors: Clinical and demographic metadata were provided uncurated, with the amount varying by source and participant.

Whole blood was collected in K2EDTA tubes by collaborating institutions according to the institutions' own protocols. Collaborator samples were shipped for TCRbeta analysis as frozen whole blood, isolated PBMCs, or DNA extracted from either sample type. TCRbeta CDR3 regions were amplified from genomic DNA by means of the immunoSEQ Assay, a bias-controlled multiplex PCR. From the authors' description of their analysis: Nucleated cell counts per sample were estimated from amplification of reference gene primers within the assay. Sequence reads were collapsed and filtered to measure the absolute abundance of every unique TCRbeta CDR3 rearrangement. Productive Simpson clonality was computed per sample as the square root of Simpson's diversity index over productive rearrangements. TCRdb's version of the immuneACCESS table is confined to in-frame rearrangements and falls short of the full clone set. An unresolved V gene accounts for under half of the shortfall where checked; the remainder is of unknown origin. From that table come the V and J calls and clone size; the DNA was used to work out D and trimming. In all, the sample holds 85,000 to 130,000 clones, and roughly four fifths of those were seen once. About 5% of the sample is taken by the ten largest.

A word on this clone: The clone's antigen remains unknown. No base quality values were provided; no much bigger clone lies one nucleotide off.

The V end gives up 11 bases and the J end 0 bases, leaving 3 bases in the junction not matched to a gene. Reading the germline V gene gives CDR1 MDHEN and CDR2 SYDVKM. There are 13 amino acids in the CDR3, from cysteine to phenylalanine inclusive. Only the CDR3 DNA is retained, 39 bases long and in frame from the first base. The chain couples TRBV28 to TRBJ1-2; 10 bases in the junction line up with TRBD1. The clonotype originates from a man aged 60 to 75 with acute or convalescent COVID-19. What was sequenced was peripheral blood. The CDR3 in this case is CAVGQGANYGYTF. The DNA is TGTGCCGTCGGACAGGGGGCTAACTATGGCTACACCTTC.